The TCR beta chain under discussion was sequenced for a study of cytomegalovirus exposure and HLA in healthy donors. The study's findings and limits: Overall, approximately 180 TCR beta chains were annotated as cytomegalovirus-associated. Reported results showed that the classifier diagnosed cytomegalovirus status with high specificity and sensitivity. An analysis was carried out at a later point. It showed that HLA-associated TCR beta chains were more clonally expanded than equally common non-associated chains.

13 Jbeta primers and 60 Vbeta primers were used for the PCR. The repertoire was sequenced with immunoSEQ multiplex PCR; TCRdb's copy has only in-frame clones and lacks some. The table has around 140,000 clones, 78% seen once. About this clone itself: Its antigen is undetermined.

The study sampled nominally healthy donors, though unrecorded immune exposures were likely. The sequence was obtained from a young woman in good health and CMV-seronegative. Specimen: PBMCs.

The CDR3 nucleotides read TGTGCCAGCAGCTTAGACAGGGGCACAGATACGCAGTATTTT. It is translated as CASSLDRGTDTQYF. The V call is TRBV7-2, the J call TRBJ2-3; a weak D match, TRBD1 (6 bases). The CDR3 has 14 residues. The germline V gene encodes CDR1 SGHTA and CDR2 FQGNSA. V was trimmed by 1 base and J by 1 base, leaving 6 bases between them. Complete variable domain (other parts from reference TRBV7-2 and TRBJ2-3): GAGVSQSPSNKVTEKGKDVELRCDPISGHTALYWYRQSLGQGLEFLIYFQGNSAPDKSGLPSDRFSAERTGGSVSTLTIQRTQQEDSAVYLCASSLDRGTDTQYFGPGTRLTVL.